This T cell receptor beta chain was profiled in a study of blood T cell repertoires in COVID-19 (dated by TCRdb to 2020 to 2022). About the full investigation: Samples covering the acute and convalescent phases of COVID-19 were provided by collaborators in the United States, Italy and Spain. Deeply sampled blood TCRbeta repertoires from subjects exposed to, actively infected with, or recovered from COVID-19 were included in the dataset. Where available, HLA class I and class II types were obtained from metadata supplied by the sample provider rather than from assay-based typing. The prospective study material was composed of cDNA or gDNA derived from T cells, B-cell-depleted T cells, or PBMCs. The sample metadata nearly always contained a de-identified subject ID, COVID-19 status, age in years and sex. The repertoires were made available in a free public database intended to serve as a resource for research on the immune response to SARS-CoV-2. The samples were drawn from the first 160 participants of the ongoing ImmuneRACE study and from some 1,300 subjects provided by 6 global collaborators.

TCRbeta CDR3 regions were amplified from genomic DNA by means of the immunoSEQ Assay, a bias-controlled multiplex PCR. Regarding the original processing steps: The number of nucleated cells in each sample was estimated by amplification of reference gene primers within the assay. To quantify the absolute abundance of each unique TCRbeta CDR3 rearrangement, sequence reads were collapsed and filtered. For each sample, productive Simpson clonality was calculated as the square root of Simpson's diversity index over productive rearrangements. TCRdb holds this immuneACCESS table with in-frame rearrangements only. Some clones are missing; in checked studies, unresolved V genes explain under half, and the rest has no known cause. The V and J calls and clone size come from that table; D and trimming were worked out from the DNA. Here the sample has some 300,000 clones; roughly nine tenths occur a single time. Of the sample, approximately 2.9% is held by the ten largest clones.

Study-level results and caveats: The amount of clinical and demographic metadata varied by source and participant and was provided uncurated.

V sheds 5 bases and J sheds 6 bases, leaving 14 bases between their ends. CDR1 SGDLS and CDR2 YYNGEE were looked up in the germline V gene. The CDR3 measures 13 amino acids from cysteine to phenylalanine. The CDR3 DNA has 39 bases and is translated from base 1. Concerning this clone itself: Its antigen specificity is not known. One base away there is no much larger clone; base qualities are not given.

Participants in the prospective study were aged roughly 18 to 100 years, lived in 20 to 25 United States geographic areas, and enrolled through a virtual design. In the prospective study, participants were assigned to cohorts based on the clinical history participants reported in a screening survey and a study questionnaire. A participant counted as exposed if, within 2 weeks of entering the study, that participant had been in contact with someone who had a PCR-confirmed or clinician-diagnosed COVID-19 case. In the prospective study, whole blood, serum and a nasopharyngeal or oropharyngeal swab were collected from each participant by mobile phlebotomists. Over a roughly two-month period, participants in the prospective study had the option of providing additional blood draws and questionnaires. Blood samples from the prospective study were shipped frozen or at room temperature prior to DNA extraction.

The clonotype was recovered from a woman between 50 and 59 years old who had been exposed to COVID-19. The rearranged chain carries TRBV9 and TRBJ1-2; TRBD1 might be the D gene, on 6 matching bases. Sequencing was performed on PBMCs or T cells enriched from blood (not recorded which). The DNA reads TGTGCCAGCAGGAAGGCGGGGGGCAATGGCTACACCTTC. Translated, it reads CASRKAGGNGYTF.